This section outlines one T cell receptor beta chain sequence together with its context. What it binds is not known. The study sequenced cultured CD4+ T cell DNA using the Oncomine TCR Beta short-read assay. From the PCR reads, TCRdb called clonotypes with MiXCR, one entry per CDR3 protein. The table has thousands of distinct CDR3 sequences, about 20% seen once; the top ten hold more than 35%. Documented treatment: roughly 11-day PBMC culture with coronavirus spike peptide pools or control peptides (ViraFEST assay). This entry belongs to a study of vaccination and CD4 T cells after COVID-19. V was pared by 0 bases and J by 0 bases, with 10 bases between. This CDR3 spans 16 amino acids.

This rearrangement joins TRBV12-3 or TRBV12-4 to TRBJ2-3; D remains unclear. This receptor was taken from a human donor who had recovered from COVID-19. The sequenced sample was CD4+ T cells from blood, cultured in vitro. CDR3 sequence reads: CASSLARRLSTDTQYF. Written as DNA, the CDR3 is TGTGCCAGCAGTTTAGCACGGCGACTGAGCACAGATACGCAGTATTTT.